This T cell receptor beta chain is from a study of T cell repertoires in cytomegalovirus infection. At the level of the study: Public TCR beta signatures marked donors with CMV infection and the matching HLA.

From germline, CDR1 is MGHRA and CDR2 YSYEKL. V was trimmed by 4 bases and J by 7 bases, leaving 19 bases between them. The CDR3 contains 15 residues. As concerns this clonotype: Its antigen remains unknown.

TCRdb reprocessed the reads with MiXCR, giving one entry per CDR3 protein. This sample carries some 940,000 distinct CDR3 sequences, more than 25% of them seen once, and the ten largest clones take about 14%. This clonotype was sampled from a human donor in good health (CMV status not recorded). Some clones in this sample may be carry-over from other donors' samples. The chain uses TRBV4-1 and TRBJ1-1, with D maybe TRBD1 (5 bases). Specimen: cultured CD8+ T cells from PBMCs, collected from culture after CMV antigen stimulation. The CDR3 DNA reads TGCGCCAGCAGCCTTTACGGTGGGACTAGGTTTGAAGCTTTCTTT. Protein sequence: CASSLYGGTRFEAFF.